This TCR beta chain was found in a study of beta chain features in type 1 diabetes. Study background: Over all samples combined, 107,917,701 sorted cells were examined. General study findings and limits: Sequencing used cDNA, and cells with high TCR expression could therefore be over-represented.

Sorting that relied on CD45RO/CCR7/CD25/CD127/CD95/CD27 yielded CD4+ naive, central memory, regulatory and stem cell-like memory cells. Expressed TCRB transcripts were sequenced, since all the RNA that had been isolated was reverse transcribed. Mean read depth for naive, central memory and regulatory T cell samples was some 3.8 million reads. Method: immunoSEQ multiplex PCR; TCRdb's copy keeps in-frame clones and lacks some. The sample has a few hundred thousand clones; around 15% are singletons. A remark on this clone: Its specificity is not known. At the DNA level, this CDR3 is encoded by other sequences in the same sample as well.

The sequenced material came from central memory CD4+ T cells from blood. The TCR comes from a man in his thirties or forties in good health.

The CDR3 is CASSLSGASSYNEQFF. As DNA, the CDR3 is TGTGCCAGCAGCTTAAGCGGGGCTAGCTCCTACAATGAGCAGTTCTTC. The chain uses TRBV7-2 and TRBJ2-1, with 7 bases matching TRBD2. Germline V gene data show CDR1 as SGHTA and CDR2 as FQGNSA. Losses at the gene ends were 2 bases for V and 0 bases for J; bases not matched to a gene: 4. The CDR3 is 16 residues long. Full variable domain (outside the CDR3, taken from reference TRBV7-2 and TRBJ2-1): GAGVSQSPSNKVTEKGKDVELRCDPISGHTALYWYRQSLGQGLEFLIYFQGNSAPDKSGLPSDRFSAERTGGSVSTLTIQRTQQEDSAVYLCASSLSGASSYNEQFFGPGTRLTVL.